Below are 21 T cell receptor beta chains sequenced from a single sample in a study of spatial heterogeneity in lung cancer. Regarding time point: sample taken at primary tumor resection. Frozen PBMC, nontumor lung or tumor provided whole RNA, which was sequenced unsorted. MiXCR, run by TCRdb on the 5' RACE reads, gives a single entry per CDR3 protein. The sample lists 40,000 or so distinct CDR3 sequences, 4% to 6% occurring once. Sample: PBMCs, taken at surgery. These receptors all stem from a female donor with early-stage non-small cell lung cancer.

The gene calls are TRBV7-7 and TRBJ2-1, with D perhaps TRBD1 (5 bases). The CDR3 runs to 13 residues. Germline CDR1 SSHAT, CDR2 FNYEAQ (reference sequence). V dropped 1 base and J dropped 10 bases, with 11 bases sitting between them. The CDR3: CASSLVVWTEQFF. The CDR3 nucleotides are TGTGCCAGCAGCTTAGTAGTATGGACAGAGCAGTTCTTC. The whole variable domain, remainder taken from reference TRBV7-7 and TRBJ2-1, is GAGVSQSPRYKVTKRGQDVTLRCDPISSHATLYWYQQALGQGPEFLTYFNYEAQPDKSGLPSDRFSAERPEGSISTLTIQRTEQRDSAMYRCASSLVVWTEQFFGPGTRLTVL.

Many counts were recorded for this clonotype. This chain joins TRBV7-2 and TRBJ2-5; D possibly corresponds to TRBD1 (5 bases). Germline V gene sequence: CDR1 SGHTA, CDR2 FQGNSA. V lost 4 bases and J 7 bases, leaving 10 bases between the germline ends. This CDR3 comprises 12 residues. CDR3 bases: TGTGCCAGCAGCTCCAGGGATAGGACCCAGTACTTC. Its translation: CASSSRDRTQYF.

The CDR3 loop reads CASSPTGPRETQYF. The DNA of the CDR3 is TGTGCCAGCAGCCCGACGGGTCCACGGGAGACCCAGTACTTC. The chain employs TRBV7-3 and TRBJ2-5, with no clear D. The CDR3 runs 14 residues. CDR1 is SGHTA and CDR2 is FQGTGA in the germline V gene. V was shortened by 5 bases and J by 5 bases, with 15 bases between the two germline ends.

This clonotype was detected ten times or more. This chain links TRBV4-2 with TRBJ1-2; D call uncertain. Germline V gives CDR1 LGHNA, CDR2 YNFKEQ. The CDR3 has 16 residues. The V end was cut by 0 bases, the J end by 0 bases, with 11 bases between. CDR3 sequence reads: CASSQDQWQTNYGYTF. The CDR3, as DNA: TGTGCCAGCAGCCAAGATCAGTGGCAGACTAACTATGGCTACACCTTC.

This clonotype was detected ten times or more. This chain joins TRBV28 and TRBJ2-5, with D perhaps matching TRBD2 (7 bases). The CDR3 extends over 15 amino acids. CDR1 MDHEN and CDR2 SYDVKM come from the germline V gene. V was clipped by 3 bases and J by 1 base, with 12 bases between them. In DNA form, the CDR3 reads TGTGCCAGCAGTTTTCGGGGGGCTGGCCAAGAGACCCAGTACTTC. Protein sequence: CASSFRGAGQETQYF.

The J gene is TRBJ1-1, the V gene TRBV19; no definite D call. V was pared by 2 bases and J by 2 bases, with 18 bases between. The germline gives CDR1 LNHDA, CDR2 SQIVND (reference sequence). The CDR3 runs 17 residues. In nucleotides, the CDR3 is TGTGCCAGTAGTATATCCGGGCGTCGGGCAGGAAACACTGAAGCTTTCTTT. Encoded protein: CASSISGRRAGNTEAFF.

There are many counts of this clonotype. The V and J genes are TRBV20-1 and TRBJ2-5; D unresolved. V was pared by 0 bases and J by 5 bases, with 16 bases between. This CDR3 is built from 15 residues. Germline V gene data show CDR1 as DFQATT and CDR2 as SNEGSKA (reference sequence). Here the CDR3 reads CSARDPEGWTETQYF. The CDR3 region has the DNA TGCAGTGCTAGAGATCCGGAAGGGTGGACGGAGACCCAGTACTTC.

This clonotype has a count of ten or more. The CDR3 sequence is CASIAQETQYF. The DNA for the CDR3 is TGTGCCAGCATCGCACAAGAGACCCAGTACTTC. The chain carries TRBV27 and TRBJ2-5; D remains ambiguous. This CDR3 spans 11 amino acids. Between the trimmed V and J ends, which lost 7 bases and 2 bases, there was a span of 5 bases. The germline gives CDR1 MNHEY, CDR2 SMNVEV (reference sequence).

On this clonotype: One end of the junction fails to match germline, which may point to a read error. The gene calls are TRBV28 and TRBJ1-5; 12 nucleotides agree with TRBD1. CDR1 is MDHEN, CDR2 SYDVKM, per germline. The CDR3 is 20 amino acids. As DNA, the CDR3 is TGTGCCAGCAGTTTACCCCGCGGGACAGGGGGCCTCTATAGCAATCAGCCCCGGCATTTT. Amino acids: CASSLPRGTGGLYSNQPRHF.

This clonotype came up many times. The chain employs TRBV7-8 and TRBJ2-2, with unresolved D. The CDR3 runs 15 residues. Germline CDR1 reads SGHVS; CDR2 reads FQNEAQ. The V and J ends lost 0 bases and 4 bases respectively, with 9 bases between them. The chain's CDR3 is CASSLAGASTGELFF. In DNA form, the CDR3 reads TGTGCCAGCAGCTTAGCGGGTGCGAGCACCGGGGAGCTGTTTTTT.

In its sample, this clonotype was seen a few times. The V call is TRBV4-1, the J call TRBJ2-3, with 8 bases aligning to TRBD2. This CDR3 region has 17 residues. Germline V gives CDR1 MGHRA, CDR2 YSYEKL. V dropped 1 base and J dropped 4; count of bases not matched to a gene: 10. CDR3 DNA sequence: TGCGCCAGCAGCCAAGGAACCGGGACTAGTTATCCAGATACGCAGTATTTT. Amino acids: CASSQGTGTSYPDTQYF.

This clonotype was counted at least ten times. This sequence joins TRBV12-5 and TRBJ2-1; no firm D call. Trimming took off 6 bases at V and 3 bases at J, with 12 bases between the two ends. Germline CDR1 and CDR2: LGHNT and FRNRAP. The CDR3 length is 14 residues. CDR3 sequence (DNA): TGTGCTAGTGGGGCGACATCTATCTACAATGAGCAGTTCTTC. This gives the protein CASGATSIYNEQFF.

This clonotype was seen ten or more times. The V call is TRBV7-8, the J call TRBJ2-2; D may be TRBD1 (6 bases). Germline V gives CDR1 SGHVS, CDR2 FQNEAQ. V lost 5 bases, J lost 0 bases, and 19 bases lay in between. CDR3 size: 18 residues. The CDR3 DNA reads as TGTGCCAGCAGCGGCAATACAGGGCCCGCTTCGAACACCGGGGAGCTGTTTTTT. Its protein product is CASSGNTGPASNTGELFF.

This clonotype was observed many times. J is TRBJ2-5 and V is TRBV4-2, with D possibly being TRBD2 (6 bases). V gave up 4 bases and J gave up 1 base, with 13 bases separating them. The length of the CDR3 is 15 residues. The V gene's germline CDR1 is LGHNA and CDR2 YNFKEQ. The CDR3 spells CASSRRGGTQETQYF. In nucleotides, the CDR3 is TGTGCCAGCAGCCGCCGTGGGGGGACCCAAGAGACCCAGTACTTC.

The sample holds a few counts of this clonotype. CDR3: CASSLGPNEKLFF. In nucleotides, the CDR3 is TGTGCCAGCAGTTTGGGACCCAATGAAAAACTGTTTTTT. The J gene is TRBJ1-4, the V gene TRBV12-3 or TRBV12-4, with TRBD1 as a possible D gene (5 bases). V was shortened by 3 bases and J by 5 bases, with 7 bases between the two germline ends. The CDR3 consists of 13 residues.

This clonotype has a single count. This may be a read error: a much more frequent sequence differs by one nucleotide. The V gene is TRBV3-2, the J gene TRBJ2-3; TRBD1 is the table's D call, not checked against the DNA. TRBV3-2 is a known pseudogene. This CDR3 is built from 16 residues. The DNA of the CDR3 is TGTGCCAGCAGCCAAGATCACGGGGGTAGCACAGATACGCAGTATTTT. Translating gives CASSQDHGGSTDTQYF.

This clonotype has a count of ten or more. V usage is TRBV5-4 and J usage is TRBJ1-1; no firm D call. V shed 3 bases and J shed 6 bases, with 12 bases lying between them. CDR1 is SGHNT, CDR2 YYREEE, per germline (reference sequence). The CDR3 has 13 residues. Here the CDR3 reads CASSSARVAEAFF. For the CDR3, the DNA is TGTGCCAGCAGCTCCGCCCGGGTCGCTGAAGCTTTCTTT. Looking up the rest from reference TRBV5-4 and TRBJ1-1 gives the full variable domain: ETGVTQSPTHLIKTRGQQVTLRCSSQSGHNTVSWYQQALGQGPQFIFQYYREEENGRGNFPPRFSGLQFPNYSSELNVNALELDDSALYLCASSSARVAEAFFGQGTRLTVV.

This clonotype was found many times. CDR3 amino acids: CASSLSNTGGGGYTF. CDR3 bases: TGTGCCAGCAGTTTATCGAATACAGGGGGCGGTGGCTACACCTTC. The V and J genes are TRBV27 and TRBJ1-2, with 9 bases lining up with TRBD1. Looked up from germline, CDR1 is MNHEY and CDR2 is SMNVEV (reference sequence). The trim removed 0 bases at V and 7 bases at J, leaving 6 bases unmatched. CDR3 length: 15 residues.

There are many counts of this clonotype. V is TRBV2 and J is TRBJ2-7; no clear D gene. This CDR3 region has 12 residues. Trimming pared 6 bases from V and 3 bases from J, leaving 9 bases between. CDR1 SNHLY and CDR2 FYNNEI come from the germline V gene. CDR3 amino acids: CASSPNDYEQYF. The CDR3 DNA reads as TGTGCCAGCAGCCCAAACGACTACGAGCAGTACTTC.

This clonotype was seen ten or more times. The chain is built from TRBV7-2 and TRBJ2-7; TRBD2 might be the D (6 bases). Trimming cost V 5 bases and J 0 bases, with 14 bases left between them. Germline V CDR1 and CDR2: SGHTA, FQGNSA. The CDR3 runs 15 residues. For the CDR3, the DNA is TGTGCCAGCAGCGCCGGAGGGACTTACTCCTACGAGCAGTACTTC. Translating it yields CASSAGGTYSYEQYF.

This clonotype was detected ten times or more. The chain uses TRBV29-1 and TRBJ1-1; a weak D match, TRBD1 (5 bases). There are 14 residues in the CDR3. The germline V and J ends were trimmed by 5 bases and 0 bases, with 13 bases remaining between them. Germline CDR1 reads SQVTM; CDR2 reads ANQGSEA. CDR3 DNA sequence: TGCAGCGTTCTGCGGGGGGGGGTGAACACTGAAGCTTTCTTT. Encoded protein: CSVLRGGVNTEAFF.